This TCR beta chain was sequenced for a study of long-term antiretroviral therapy in people with HIV. From germline, CDR1 is MNHEY and CDR2 SMNVEV (reference sequence). The CDR3 sequence is 14 residues long. V was trimmed by 1 base and J by 9 bases, leaving 13 bases between them. This clone appeared a few times. Samples were assayed with immunoSEQ v3.0 at survey level. Some clones are missing from TCRdb's copy, which holds only in-frame ones; the method was immunoSEQ multiplex PCR. The sample contains about 15,000 clones, over 75% of which appear only once. The TCR originated in a man aged 18 to 29 with HIV. J is TRBJ1-5 and V is TRBV27; D unresolved. Source: unsorted PBMCs, taken 0.3 years after starting antiretroviral therapy. CDR3 protein: CASSLLSGRGPQHF. In nucleotides, the CDR3 is TGTGCCAGCAGTTTATTATCCGGGCGAGGGCCCCAGCATTTT.